This T cell receptor (beta chain) was observed in a study of CD8 T cells in Susac syndrome. Study-level background: There were Susac syndrome patients who were therapy-naive at blood draw, others on corticosteroids, and others on intravenous immunoglobulin alone.

Random hexamers primed reverse transcription of roughly 0.45 to 1 ug RNA. TCRdb processed the immunoSEQ multiplex PCR reads anew with MiXCR; each CDR3 protein has one entry. Of about 94,000 distinct CDR3 sequences in the sample, about 93% are singletons; the top ten hold less than 0.4%. Sequencing of TCR beta covered CD8+ and CD4+ T cells obtained from blood. CDR1 KGHSH and CDR2 LQKENI come from the germline V gene. This CDR3 has 13 amino acids. Trimming cost V 3 bases and J 2 bases, with 8 bases left between them. Points on this clonotype: Its antigen is as yet unknown.

General observations from the study: The CD4+ T cell repertoires from Susac syndrome exhibited no clonal expansion.

J is TRBJ2-7 and V is TRBV18; tentatively, D is TRBD1 (6 bases). This TCR derives from a human donor with Susac syndrome. The specimen sequenced was CD4+ T cells from PBMCs. CDR3 DNA sequence: TGTGCCAGCTCACCCAGGGGAACCTACGAGCAGTACTTC. It is translated as CASSPRGTYEQYF. Using reference TRBV18 and TRBJ2-7 for the parts outside the CDR3, the full variable domain is NAGVMQNPRHLVRRRGQEARLRCSPMKGHSHVYWYRQLPEEGLKFMVYLQKENIIDESGMPKERFSAEFPKEGPSILRIQQVVRGDSAAYFCASSPRGTYEQYFGPGTRLTVT.